This paragraph covers one T cell receptor (beta chain) sequence. From germline, CDR1 is SGDLS and CDR2 YYNGEE. J gave up 9 bases and V 4 bases, and 12 bases lay outside the gene matches. This CDR3 region has 15 residues. This record comes from a study of tumour-infiltrating T cells in Burkitt lymphoma. Clones were read by immunoSEQ multiplex PCR, and TCRdb kept only the in-frame ones, dropping some. The data show roughly 15,000 clones, around 75% seen once. The TCR originated in a human donor with diffuse large B-cell lymphoma. The sequencing input was tumor tissue. The V gene is TRBV9, the J gene TRBJ2-5; 10 bases align to TRBD2. CDR3 in amino acids: CASSSGLAEASAQYF. CDR3 DNA sequence: TGTGCCAGCAGCTCTGGACTAGCGGAGGCTTCGGCCCAGTACTTC.